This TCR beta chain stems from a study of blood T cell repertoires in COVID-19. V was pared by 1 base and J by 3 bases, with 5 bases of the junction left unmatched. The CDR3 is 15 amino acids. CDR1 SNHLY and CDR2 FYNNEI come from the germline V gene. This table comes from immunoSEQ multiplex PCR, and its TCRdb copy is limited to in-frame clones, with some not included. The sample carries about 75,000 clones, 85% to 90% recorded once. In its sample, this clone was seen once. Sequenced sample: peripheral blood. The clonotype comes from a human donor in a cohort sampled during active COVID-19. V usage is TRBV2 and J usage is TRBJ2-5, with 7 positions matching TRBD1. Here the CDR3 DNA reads TGTGCCAGCAGTGAAGAGGGACAGAAAAAAGAGACCCAGTACTTC. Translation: CASSEEGQKKETQYF.